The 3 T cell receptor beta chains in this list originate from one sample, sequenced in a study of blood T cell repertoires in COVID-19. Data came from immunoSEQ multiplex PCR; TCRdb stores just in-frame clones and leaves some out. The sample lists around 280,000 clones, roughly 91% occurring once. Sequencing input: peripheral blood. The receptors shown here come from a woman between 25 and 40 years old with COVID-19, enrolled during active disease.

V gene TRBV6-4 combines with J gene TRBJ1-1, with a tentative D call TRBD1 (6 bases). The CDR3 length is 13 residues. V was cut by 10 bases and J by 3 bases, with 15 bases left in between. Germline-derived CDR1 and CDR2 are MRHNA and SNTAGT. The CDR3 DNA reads TGTGCCACCCGGACAGAGGGTTACACTGAAGCTTTCTTT. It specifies CATRTEGYTEAFF.

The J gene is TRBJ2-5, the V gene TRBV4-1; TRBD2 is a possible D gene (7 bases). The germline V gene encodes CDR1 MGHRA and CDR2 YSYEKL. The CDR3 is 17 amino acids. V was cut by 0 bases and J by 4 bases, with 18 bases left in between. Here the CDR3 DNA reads TGCGCCAGCAGCCAAGATCCCCCGGAGGGGGAGGGAGAGACCCAGTACTTC. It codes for CASSQDPPEGEGETQYF.

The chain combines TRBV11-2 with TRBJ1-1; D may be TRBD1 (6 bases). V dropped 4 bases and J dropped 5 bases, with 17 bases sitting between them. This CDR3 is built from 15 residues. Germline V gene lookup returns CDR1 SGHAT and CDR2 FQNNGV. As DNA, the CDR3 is TGTGCCAGCAGCTCTTCGTGGGGCCAGGGGACTGAAGCTTTCTTT. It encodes CASSSSWGQGTEAFF.